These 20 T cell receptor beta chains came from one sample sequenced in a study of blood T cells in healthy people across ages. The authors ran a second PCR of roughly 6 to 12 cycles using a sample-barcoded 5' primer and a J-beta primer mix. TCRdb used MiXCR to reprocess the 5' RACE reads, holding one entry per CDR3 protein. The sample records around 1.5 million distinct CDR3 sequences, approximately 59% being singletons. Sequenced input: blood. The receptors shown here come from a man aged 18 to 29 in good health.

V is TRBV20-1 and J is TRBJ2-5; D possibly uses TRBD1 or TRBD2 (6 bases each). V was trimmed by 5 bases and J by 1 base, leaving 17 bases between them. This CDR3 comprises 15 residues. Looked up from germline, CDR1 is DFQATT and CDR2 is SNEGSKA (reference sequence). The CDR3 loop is CSAYRDTGLQETQYF. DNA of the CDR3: TGCAGTGCTTACCGGGACACGGGACTCCAAGAGACCCAGTACTTC.

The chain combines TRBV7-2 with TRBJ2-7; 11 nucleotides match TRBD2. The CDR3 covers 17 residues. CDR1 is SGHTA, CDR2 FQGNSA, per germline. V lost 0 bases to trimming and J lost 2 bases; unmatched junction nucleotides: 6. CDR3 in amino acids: CASSLALAGGSPYEQYF. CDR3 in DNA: TGTGCCAGCAGCTTAGCTTTAGCGGGGGGGTCACCCTACGAGCAGTACTTC.

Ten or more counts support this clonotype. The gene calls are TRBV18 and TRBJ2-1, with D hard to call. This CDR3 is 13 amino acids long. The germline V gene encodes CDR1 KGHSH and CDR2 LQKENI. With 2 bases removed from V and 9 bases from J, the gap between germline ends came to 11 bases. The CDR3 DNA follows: TGTGCCAGCTCACCAGACGCGCGCGGTGAGCAGTTCTTC. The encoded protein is CASSPDARGEQFF.

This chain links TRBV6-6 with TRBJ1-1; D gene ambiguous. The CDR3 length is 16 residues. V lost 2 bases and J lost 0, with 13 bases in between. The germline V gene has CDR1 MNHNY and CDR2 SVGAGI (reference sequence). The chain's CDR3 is CASSYLNPNVNTEAFF. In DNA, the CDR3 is TGTGCCAGCAGTTACCTCAACCCTAACGTGAACACTGAAGCTTTCTTT.

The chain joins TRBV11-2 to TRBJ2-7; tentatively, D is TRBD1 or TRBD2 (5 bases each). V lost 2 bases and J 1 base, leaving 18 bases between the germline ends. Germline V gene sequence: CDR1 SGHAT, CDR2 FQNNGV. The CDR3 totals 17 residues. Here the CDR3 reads CASSLRWAGTSSYEQYF. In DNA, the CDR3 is TGTGCCAGCAGCTTACGGTGGGCCGGGACCTCGTCCTACGAGCAGTACTTC.

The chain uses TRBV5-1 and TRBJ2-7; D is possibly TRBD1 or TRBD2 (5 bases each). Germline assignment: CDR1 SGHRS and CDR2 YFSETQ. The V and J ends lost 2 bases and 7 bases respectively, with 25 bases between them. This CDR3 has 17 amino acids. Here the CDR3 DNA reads TGCGCCAGCAGCTTCGACTCATCCAGGGTGGCTGAGGGGGAGCAGTACTTC. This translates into CASSFDSSRVAEGEQYF. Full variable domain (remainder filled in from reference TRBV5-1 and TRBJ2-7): KAGVTQTPRYLIKTRGQQVTLSCSPISGHRSVSWYQQTPGQGLQFLFEYFSETQRNKGNFPGRFSGRQFSNSRSEMNVSTLELGDSALYLCASSFDSSRVAEGEQYFGPGTRLTVT.

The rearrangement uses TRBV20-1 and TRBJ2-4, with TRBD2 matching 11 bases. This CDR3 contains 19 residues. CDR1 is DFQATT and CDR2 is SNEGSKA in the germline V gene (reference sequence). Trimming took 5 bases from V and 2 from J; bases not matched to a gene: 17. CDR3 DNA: TGCAGTGCTGATCGACACGGGACTAGCGGTGGGGGGCCCAAAAACATTCAGTACTTC. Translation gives CSADRHGTSGGGPKNIQYF.

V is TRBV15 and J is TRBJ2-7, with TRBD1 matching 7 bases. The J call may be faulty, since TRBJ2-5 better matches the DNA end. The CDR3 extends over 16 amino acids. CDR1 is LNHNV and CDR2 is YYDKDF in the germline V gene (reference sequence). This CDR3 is CATSNHLGDRQETQYF. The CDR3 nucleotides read TGTGCCACCAGCAACCACTTAGGGGACAGACAAGAGACCCAGTACTTC.

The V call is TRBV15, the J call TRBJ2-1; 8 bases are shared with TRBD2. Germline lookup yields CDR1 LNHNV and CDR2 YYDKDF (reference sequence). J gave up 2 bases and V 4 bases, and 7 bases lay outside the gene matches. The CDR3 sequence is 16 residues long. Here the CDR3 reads CATSTGGTRAYNEQFF. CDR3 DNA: TGTGCCACCAGCACAGGCGGGACTAGAGCCTACAATGAGCAGTTCTTC.

CDR3 protein: CASSFGGQGIETQYF. As DNA, the CDR3 is TGTGCCAGCAGCTTTGGGGGACAGGGGATTGAGACCCAGTACTTC. V is TRBV7-6 and J is TRBJ2-5, with TRBD1 matching over 10 bases. The CDR3 length is 15 residues. With V trimmed by 3 bases and J by 5 bases, 6 bases remained unmatched. From germline, CDR1 is SGHVS and CDR2 FNYEAQ.

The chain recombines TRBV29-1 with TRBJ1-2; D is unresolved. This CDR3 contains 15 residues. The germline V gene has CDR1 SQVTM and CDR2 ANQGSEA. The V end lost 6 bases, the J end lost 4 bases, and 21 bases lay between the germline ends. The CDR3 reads CSVYRTGMRSYGYTF. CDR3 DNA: TGCAGCGTCTATCGGACGGGCATGAGGTCCTATGGCTACACCTTC.

This chain's CDR3 is CASSTGTGGFVETQYF. CDR3 in DNA: TGCGCCAGCAGTACCGGGACAGGGGGGTTTGTAGAGACCCAGTACTTC. The chain recombines TRBV10-2 with TRBJ2-4, with 11 bases fitting TRBD1. With the DNA end fitting TRBJ2-5 better, the J assignment may be wrong. CDR3 length: 16 amino acids. Germline CDR1 is WSHSY and CDR2 is SAAADI.

CDR3 region: CASKRTGADTQYF. The DNA of the CDR3 is TGTGCCAGCAAGAGGACAGGGGCAGATACGCAGTATTTT. The chain links TRBV27 to TRBJ2-3; 9 bases line up with TRBD1. With V trimmed by 7 bases and J by 4 bases, 3 bases remained unmatched. Germline CDR1 is MNHEY and CDR2 is SMNVEV (reference sequence). The CDR3 has 13 amino acids.

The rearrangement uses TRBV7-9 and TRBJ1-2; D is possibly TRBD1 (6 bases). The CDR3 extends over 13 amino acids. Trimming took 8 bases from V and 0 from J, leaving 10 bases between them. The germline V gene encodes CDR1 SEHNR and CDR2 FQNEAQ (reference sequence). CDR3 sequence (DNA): TGTGCCAGCTACAGGGCTCCTAACTATGGCTACACCTTC. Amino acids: CASYRAPNYGYTF.

In DNA, the CDR3 is TGTGCCAGCAGCATAGATCTCTACGAGCAGTACTTC. Translating it yields CASSIDLYEQYF. V gene TRBV6-6 combines with J gene TRBJ2-7; no reliable D call. Germline-derived CDR1 and CDR2 are MNHNY and SVGAGI (reference sequence). Trimming pared 6 bases from V and 3 bases from J, leaving 9 bases between. The CDR3 sequence is 12 residues long.

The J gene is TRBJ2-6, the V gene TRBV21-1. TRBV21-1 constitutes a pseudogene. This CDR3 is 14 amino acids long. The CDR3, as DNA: TGTGCCAGCAGCAACGCCTTTGGGGCCAACGTCCTGACTTTC. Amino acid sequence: CASSNAFGANVLTF.

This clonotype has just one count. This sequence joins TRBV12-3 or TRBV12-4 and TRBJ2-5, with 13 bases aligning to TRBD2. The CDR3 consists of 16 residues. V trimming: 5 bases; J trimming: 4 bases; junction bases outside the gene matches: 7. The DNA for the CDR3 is TGTGCCAGCAGTATAGGACTAGCGGGAGCGGCAGAGACCCAGTACTTC. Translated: CASSIGLAGAAETQYF.

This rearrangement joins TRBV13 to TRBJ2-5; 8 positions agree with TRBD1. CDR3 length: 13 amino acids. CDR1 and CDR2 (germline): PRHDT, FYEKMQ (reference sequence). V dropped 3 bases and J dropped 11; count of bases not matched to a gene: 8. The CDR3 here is CASSLGQDNEQYF. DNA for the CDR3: TGTGCCAGCAGCTTGGGACAGGATAATGAGCAGTACTTC.

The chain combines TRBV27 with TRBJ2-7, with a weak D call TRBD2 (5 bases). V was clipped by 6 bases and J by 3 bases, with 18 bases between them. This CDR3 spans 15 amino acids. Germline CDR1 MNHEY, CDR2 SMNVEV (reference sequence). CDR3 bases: TGTGCCAGCAGCTTGGCCGGGAAAGGGAGCTACGAGCAGTACTTC. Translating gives CASSLAGKGSYEQYF.

CDR3 bases: TGCAGTGCCAATAAACCCGGTAGCTCCTATAATTCACCCCTCCACTTT. It specifies CSANKPGSSYNSPLHF. The gene calls are TRBV20-1 and TRBJ1-6; D ambiguous. Germline V CDR1 and CDR2: DFQATT, SNEGSKA (reference sequence). CDR3 size: 16 residues. The V and J ends lost 6 bases and 0 bases respectively, with 15 bases between them.